The following is a T cell receptor (beta chain) sequence with its context. Its antigen has not been determined. Base qualities are not recorded, but no much larger clone differs from it by a single base. The data stem from a study of T cell responses to AZD1222 COVID-19 vaccine (dated by TCRdb to the early 2020s). Regarding the study in general: A total of 233 trial participants underwent TCR sequencing, of whom some 210 received two doses of AZD1222 and roughly 25 received two doses of the MenACWY control vaccine. Trial participants were enrolled into age subgroups of 18-55, 56-69 and 70-plus years, which contained around 150, 29 and 61 TCR-sequenced participants, respectively.

Overall results and qualifications from the work: Because no day 14 peak-response samples were available, the repertoires could be characterized only after the peak T cell response. Only six AZD1222 recipients were SARS-CoV-2 seropositive at baseline, limiting conclusions about previously exposed vaccinees. After two AZD1222 doses, spike-specific TCR breadth and depth were significantly higher than at day 0 and than in MenACWY recipients. Participants were mostly white British and included more females than males, and it was suggested by the authors that clonal diversity may have been underestimated. Epitopes outside the regions mutated in the B.1.351 and B.1.1.7 variants were reportedly recognized by nearly half of the unique spike-specific TCRs. In the small 56-69-year group, the increase in depth fell short of significance, most likely because of low power. CD4 TCRs associated with the vaccine covered the entire spike protein, and the dominant responses were in regions 160-218 and 743-854.

What the time point label conveys for this sample: baseline before first vaccination. The sample's treatment or condition label, decoded: meningococcal conjugate vaccine given as trial control. Samples from vaccinated people were obtained from the UK trials COV001 and COV002, which included a single-blind randomized controlled phase 2/3 trial of AZD1222 (ChAdOx1 nCoV-19) in healthy adults. For TCRbeta chain sequencing, PBMC samples from trial participants were taken at day 0 and at day 28 after the second dose. The CDR3 regions of human TCRbeta chains were subjected to immunosequencing. The original pipeline was this. TCRs in the repertoires were matched against a reference library of SARS-CoV-2-specific TCRs that had been generated with the MIRA antigen-specificity platform. Breadth meant the fraction of unique TCRs that were SARS-CoV-2-associated, whereas depth meant the fraction of total T cells that were SARS-CoV-2-associated. Using the MIRA data, each spike-specific TCR was assigned both to the spike region to which the TCR was reactive and to a CD4 or CD8 class. Log10-transformed breadth and depth values were compared by one-way ANOVA with Sidak's multiple comparisons tests. Sourced from immuneACCESS, this table was stored by TCRdb with only in-frame sequences that have V and J called. A share of the clones is absent; for the studies checked, an unresolved V gene accounts for under half, and the remainder has no known explanation. V and J calls and clone size are as listed in that table; D and trimming were resolved from the DNA. Across this sample there are 130,000 to 150,000 clones, with 80% to 95% seen only once. The top ten hold 2.8% of the sample.

The clonotype originates from an adult in good health. Sequenced material: peripheral blood, taken on day 0 of MenACWY control vaccination.

The CDR3 reads as follows: CASSGTGGLDYGGYTF. Here is the DNA: TGTGCCAGCAGTGGGACAGGGGGTCTTGACTATGGGGGCTACACCTTC. The sequence is built from TRBV2 and TRBJ1-2; 10 bases in the middle match TRBD1. Per the germline V gene, SNHLY is the CDR1 and FYNNEI is the CDR2. The CDR3 holds 16 amino acids from the cysteine to the phenylalanine. Only CDR3 DNA is held: 48 bases, read in frame from base 1. Trimmed from V: 4 bases; trimmed from J: 8 bases; junction bases lacking a gene match: 13.